The T cell receptor beta chain under discussion was sequenced for a study of glioma-infiltrating T cells after dendritic cell vaccination. As for time point: after dendritic cell vaccination, including at tumor progression/relapse. Method: immunoSEQ multiplex PCR; TCRdb's copy keeps in-frame clones and lacks some. The sample consists of around 60,000 clones, under 90% of them appearing once. The germline V and J ends were trimmed by 5 bases and 3 bases, with 13 bases remaining between them. The CDR3 totals 14 residues. Germline CDR1 MNHEY, CDR2 SMNVEV (reference sequence). This chain uses TRBV27 with TRBJ2-5; D possibly corresponds to TRBD1 (6 bases). The TCR comes from a human donor with glioblastoma. The starting material was blood, obtained after dendritic cell vaccination. The CDR3, as DNA: TGTGCCAGCAGTCTCCCGGGACACGAAGAGACCCAGTACTTC. Amino acid sequence: CASSLPGHEETQYF.